Each of the 18 T cell receptor beta chains below was sequenced from the same sample in a study of response to subunit inactivated influenza vaccine. TCRdb independently ran MiXCR on the RT-PCR reads; one entry per CDR3 protein. Here the sample spans 170,000 or so distinct CDR3 sequences, approximately 11% being singletons. The material was CD8+ T cells sorted from PBMCs, obtained 23 months after vaccination. The receptors stem from a man aged 50 to 69 who received an inactivated influenza vaccine.

This clonotype has at least ten counts. J is TRBJ2-1 and V is TRBV29-1; D unclear. The germline V and J ends were trimmed by 4 bases and 4 bases, with 5 bases remaining between them. CDR1 is SQVTM and CDR2 is ANQGSEA in the germline V gene. The CDR3 runs to 11 residues. The CDR3 DNA sequence: TGCAGCGTTGGCAGGTACAATGAGCAGTTCTTC. This encodes CSVGRYNEQFF.

This clonotype showed up just a few times. V usage is TRBV11-2 and J usage is TRBJ2-7, with D uncertain. This CDR3 has 15 amino acids. Trimming removed 3 bases at V and 2 bases at J, with 14 bases between. The germline V gene has CDR1 SGHAT and CDR2 FQNNGV. Here the CDR3 DNA reads TGTGCCAGCAGCTTCGGCGGTTTTTTTGCCTACGAGCAGTACTTC. Translating gives CASSFGGFFAYEQYF.

The chain combines TRBV28 with TRBJ2-6; no reliable D call. Trimming left V 2 bases short and J 4 bases short, with 9 bases between. CDR3 length equals 15 residues. The germline CDR1 and CDR2 sequences are MDHEN and SYDVKM. This CDR3 is CASSLMGAGANVLTF. The DNA of the CDR3 is TGTGCCAGCAGTTTAATGGGTGCGGGGGCCAACGTCCTGACTTTC.

With respect to this clonotype: Just one base apart from a much larger clone, this may be a read error. The chain uses TRBV7-9 and TRBJ2-2; TRBD2 might be the D (5 bases). The CDR3 consists of 16 residues. Germline V CDR1 and CDR2: SEHNR, FQNEAQ (reference sequence). The V end lost 0 bases, the J end lost 4 bases, and 12 bases lay between the germline ends. Here the CDR3 reads CASSLAPGRSTGELFF. CDR3 nucleotide sequence: TGTGCCAGCAGCTTAGCGCCGGGAAGGAGCACCGGGGAGCTGTTTTTT. The full variable domain, rest sourced from reference TRBV7-9 and TRBJ2-2, is DTGVSQNPRHKITKRGQNVTFRCDPISEHNRLYWYRQTLGQGPEFLTYFQNEAQLEKSRLLSDRFSAERPKGSFSTLEIQRTEQGDSAMYLCASSLAPGRSTGELFFGEGSRLTVL.

The chain carries TRBV9 and TRBJ2-5; perhaps TRBD2 as D (5 bases). Trimming stripped 0 bases from V and 5 bases from J, with 14 bases between. This CDR3 region has 15 residues. Germline V lookup: CDR1 SGDLS, CDR2 YYNGEE. The CDR3 loop reads CASSVGESGWETQYF. The CDR3 coding sequence is TGTGCCAGCAGCGTAGGGGAGTCGGGATGGGAGACCCAGTACTTC.

This clonotype was recorded many times. The chain employs TRBV4-1 and TRBJ2-3; 13 nucleotides align to TRBD2. Germline loops: CDR1 MGHRA, CDR2 YSYEKL. Losses at the gene ends were 2 bases for V and 6 bases for J; bases not matched to a gene: 2. The CDR3 is 15 amino acids. CDR3 coding DNA: TGCGCCAGCAGCCAATCGACTAGCGGGGGGGATACGCAGTATTTT. Translated, it gives CASSQSTSGGDTQYF.

The sample holds a few counts of this clonotype. This chain links TRBV20-1 with TRBJ1-6; weak D call: TRBD1 (6 bases). Germline CDR1 reads DFQATT; CDR2 reads SNEGSKA (reference sequence). The CDR3 has 17 residues. Trimming pared 5 bases from V and 4 bases from J, leaving 21 bases between. CDR3 nucleotides: TGCAGTGCTCCGACAGGACTCACGAATTATTATAATTCACCCCTCCACTTT. Its protein is CSAPTGLTNYYNSPLHF.

The chain recombines TRBV7-2 with TRBJ2-1; possible D gene TRBD2, 6 bases. With 1 base removed from V and 4 bases from J, the gap between germline ends came to 11 bases. The germline V gene encodes CDR1 SGHTA and CDR2 FQGNSA. The CDR3 spans 15 residues. CDR3 DNA sequence: TGTGCCAGCAGCTTAGTAGCGGTAGATTACAATGAGCAGTTCTTC. It codes for CASSLVAVDYNEQFF.

The gene calls are TRBV5-5 and TRBJ2-7; D possibly corresponds to TRBD1 (5 bases). The V and J ends lost 1 base and 2 bases respectively, with 10 bases between them. The CDR3 length is 14 residues. Germline V gene data show CDR1 as SGHKS and CDR2 as YYEKEE (reference sequence). In DNA form, the CDR3 reads TGTGCCAGCAGCTTGTGGGGCCTAACCTACGAGCAGTACTTC. Its translation: CASSLWGLTYEQYF.

This clonotype came up many times. The genes are TRBV15 and TRBJ2-3; D not certain. This CDR3 region has 14 residues. Germline-derived CDR1 and CDR2 are LNHNV and YYDKDF (reference sequence). Trimming stripped 1 base from V and 2 bases from J, with 7 bases between. CDR3 residues: CATSRVTTTDTQYF. As DNA, the CDR3 is TGTGCCACCAGCAGAGTCACGACCACAGATACGCAGTATTTT.

The table lists this clonotype with many counts. The chain recombines TRBV6-5 with TRBJ2-1, with D unclear. The V and J ends lost 8 bases and 8 bases respectively, with 7 bases between them. From germline, CDR1 is MNHEY and CDR2 SVGAGI. This CDR3 contains 10 residues. CDR3 in amino acids: CASGWDEQFF. The CDR3 DNA sequence: TGTGCCAGCGGGTGGGATGAGCAGTTCTTC.

This clonotype came up many times. The chain combines TRBV20-1 with TRBJ1-2; D not resolved. Trimming left V 0 bases short and J 0 bases short, with 11 bases between. Germline V gene sequence: CDR1 DFQATT, CDR2 SNEGSKA (reference sequence). The CDR3 spans 15 residues. The CDR3 loop reads CSARDFGGPNYGYTF. In DNA form, the CDR3 reads TGCAGTGCTAGAGATTTCGGAGGCCCTAACTATGGCTACACCTTC.

In DNA form, the CDR3 reads TGCAGTGCTAGAGATCGCACCCAGGGAGATACGCAGTATTTT. This translates into CSARDRTQGDTQYF. This chain connects TRBV20-1 to TRBJ2-3, with D perhaps TRBD1 (5 bases). The CDR3 totals 14 residues. V gave up 0 bases and J gave up 5 bases, with 12 bases separating them. Per the germline V gene, CDR1 is DFQATT and CDR2 is SNEGSKA (reference sequence).

This clonotype has more than one count but fewer than ten. V usage is TRBV7-8 and J usage is TRBJ2-7; 7 bases line up with TRBD1. V gave up 5 bases and J gave up 2 bases; unmatched junction bases: 12. The CDR3 spans 16 residues. Germline V gene sequence: CDR1 SGHVS, CDR2 FQNEAQ. CDR3 region: CASSEAGTDFTYEQYF. The CDR3 bases are TGTGCCAGCAGCGAGGCCGGGACAGACTTTACCTACGAGCAGTACTTC. Filled out from reference TRBV7-8 and TRBJ2-7, the complete variable domain reads GAGVSQSPRYKVAKRGQDVALRCDPISGHVSLFWYQQALGQGPEFLTYFQNEAQLDKSGLPSDRFFAERPEGSVSTLKIQRTQQEDSAVYLCASSEAGTDFTYEQYFGPGTRLTVT.

This clonotype turned up a few times. The rearrangement uses TRBV10-3 and TRBJ2-1, with D uncertain. The V end was cut by 7 bases, the J end by 8 bases, with 12 bases between. The CDR3 has 12 amino acids. Germline V CDR1 and CDR2: ENHRY, SYGVKD. The CDR3 region has the DNA TGTGCCATCAAGGATGTTCGGGATGAGCAGTTCTTC. Its protein is CAIKDVRDEQFF.

In this sample, this clonotype turned up a few times. The chain combines TRBV11-2 with TRBJ2-1; unclear D gene. V dropped 1 base and J dropped 6 bases, with 16 bases sitting between them. The CDR3 loop spans 16 amino acids. Looked up from germline, CDR1 is SGHAT and CDR2 is FQNNGV. Here the CDR3 reads CASSLVLGGSVNEQFF. CDR3 nucleotides: TGTGCCAGCAGCTTAGTCCTGGGTGGGTCGGTCAATGAGCAGTTCTTC.

This clonotype showed up just a few times. The rearrangement joins TRBV2 to TRBJ1-2, with TRBD1 matching 9 bases. CDR1 SNHLY and CDR2 FYNNEI come from the germline V gene. The CDR3 extends over 16 amino acids. The trim removed 7 bases at V and 0 bases at J, leaving 9 bases unmatched. The DNA of the CDR3 is TGTGCCAGCATTCCGGGACAGGGTTTGACTAACTATGGCTACACCTTC. Translated: CASIPGQGLTNYGYTF.

This clonotype was counted a few times. CDR3 amino acids: CASSFDTYNEQFF. The DNA for the CDR3 is TGTGCCAGCAGCTTCGACACTTACAATGAGCAGTTCTTC. The chain employs TRBV7-2 and TRBJ2-1; D gene uncertain. The germline V and J ends were trimmed by 3 bases and 4 bases, with 7 bases remaining between them. CDR3 length: 13 amino acids. Germline CDR1 SGHTA, CDR2 FQGNSA.